The 18 T cell receptor beta chains below were found in one sample sequenced in a study of shared clonotypes between healthy human individuals. Assay: immunoSEQ multiplex PCR; the TCRdb copy retains only in-frame clones and omits some. The sample contains some 1 million clones, 60% to 80% of which appear only once. Sequencing input: memory CD4+ T cells sorted from blood. Subset given: CD45RA-negative fraction. The receptors were gathered from a man aged 18 to 30 in good health.

The chain combines TRBV6-6 with TRBJ2-3; D unresolved. V was clipped by 0 bases and J by 0 bases, with 7 bases between them. The CDR3 is 15 residues long. Per germline, CDR1 MNHNY and CDR2 SVGAGI (reference sequence). CDR3: CASSYSSTSTDTQYF. CDR3 DNA sequence: TGTGCCAGCAGTTACTCTTCTACTAGCACAGATACGCAGTATTTT.

This clone was found a few times. Additional DNA sequences in this sample encode the identical CDR3. V and J are TRBV28 and TRBJ1-2; 7 bases are shared with TRBD1. V shed 1 base and J 5 bases; nucleotides not matched to a gene: 4. The germline V gene encodes CDR1 MDHEN and CDR2 SYDVKM. CDR3 length equals 14 residues. CDR3 region: CASSLSGQPYGYTF. The DNA for the CDR3 is TGTGCCAGCAGTTTATCGGGACAGCCTTATGGCTACACCTTC.

This clone was counted only a few times. The chain recombines TRBV27 with TRBJ2-7; D could derive from TRBD1 or TRBD2 (5 bases each). This CDR3 comprises 19 residues. CDR1 is MNHEY and CDR2 is SMNVEV in the germline V gene (reference sequence). Trimming took 6 bases from V and 4 from J, leaving 31 bases between them. CDR3 nucleotides: TGTGCCAGCAGAAACGGACCCCCATCGGGCTCCGGGGCGATGTACGAGCAGTACTTC. Residues: CASRNGPPSGSGAMYEQYF.

Remarks on this clone: Within the sample, other DNA sequences also encode this same CDR3. The chain uses TRBV9 and TRBJ2-5, with 8 positions matching TRBD2. Germline V lookup: CDR1 SGDLS, CDR2 YYNGEE. The CDR3 is 15 amino acids. V gave up 0 bases and J gave up 5 bases; unmatched junction bases: 6. The CDR3 nucleotides are TGTGCCAGCAGCGTAGGCGGGGGGCCGAGTGAGACCCAGTACTTC. Translated, it gives CASSVGGGPSETQYF.

The chain links TRBV9 to TRBJ1-3; possibly TRBD1 for D (6 bases). Germline V gene sequence: CDR1 SGDLS, CDR2 YYNGEE. V dropped 4 bases and J dropped 0 bases, with 14 bases sitting between them. The CDR3 is made up of 16 amino acids. In DNA, the CDR3 is TGTGCCAGCAGCCCAAATTCAGGGGTCTCTGGAAACACCATATATTTT. It is translated as CASSPNSGVSGNTIYF. The entire variable domain, with the rest obtained from reference TRBV9 and TRBJ1-3, is as follows: DSGVTQTPKHLITATGQRVTLRCSPRSGDLSVYWYQQSLDQGLQFLIQYYNGEERAKGNILERFSAQQFPDLHSELNLSSLELGDSALYFCASSPNSGVSGNTIYFGEGSWLTVV.

Here the CDR3 reads CASSPRGLSSYNEQFF. The CDR3 bases are TGTGCCAGCAGCCCCAGGGGCCTTAGCTCCTACAATGAGCAGTTCTTC. The V and J genes are TRBV7-9 and TRBJ2-1, with a possible D match to TRBD1 (6 bases). V was pared by 5 bases and J by 0 bases, with 14 bases between. The CDR3 has 16 amino acids. Germline V CDR1 and CDR2: SEHNR, FQNEAQ (reference sequence).

This clone was found a few times. The chain joins TRBV19 to TRBJ2-7; D is undetermined. The V gene lost 5 bases and the J gene lost 1 base, with 9 bases spanning the gap. This CDR3 region has 13 residues. Germline-derived CDR1 and CDR2 are LNHDA and SQIVND (reference sequence). CDR3 DNA: TGTGCCAGTAGTTACTCTAGATCCTACGAGCAGTACTTC. It codes for CASSYSRSYEQYF.

This clone was seen only a few times. The V call is TRBV13, the J call TRBJ1-6; TRBD1 might be the D (5 bases). V was clipped by 1 base and J by 7 bases, with 11 bases between them. Germline CDR1 PRHDT, CDR2 FYEKMQ (reference sequence). The CDR3 sequence is 15 residues long. DNA of the CDR3: TGTGCCAGCAGCTTAGTTCAGGGTTACAATTCACCCCTCCACTTT. Protein sequence: CASSLVQGYNSPLHF.

The CDR3 DNA follows: TGCGCCAGCAGCTTGGAAGGACAGAACTACAATGAGCAGTTCTTC. It specifies CASSLEGQNYNEQFF. This chain links TRBV5-1 with TRBJ2-1; tentatively, D is TRBD1 (6 bases). The CDR3 spans 15 residues. In germline, CDR1 is SGHRS, CDR2 YFSETQ. Trimming took 0 bases from V and 3 from J, leaving 10 bases between them.

The gene calls are TRBV7-2 and TRBJ1-2; D may be TRBD1 (6 bases). The CDR3 has 13 residues. The V gene lost 2 bases and the J gene lost 4 bases, with 8 bases spanning the gap. Germline V CDR1 and CDR2: SGHTA, FQGNSA. The CDR3 region has the DNA TGTGCCAGCAGCTTAAAAGGGGGCTATGGCTACACCTTC. The encoded protein is CASSLKGGYGYTF.

This clone has only a few counts. The chain combines TRBV28 with TRBJ1-2; unclear D gene. This CDR3 has 11 residues. V was trimmed by 8 bases and J by 9 bases, leaving 13 bases between them. Per germline, CDR1 MDHEN and CDR2 SYDVKM. The CDR3 region is CASGSSLSYTF. For the CDR3, the DNA is TGTGCCAGCGGATCCTCTTTGAGCTACACCTTC.

The J gene is TRBJ2-5, the V gene TRBV25-1; TRBD2 matches at 9 bases. CDR3 length: 15 amino acids. Germline V gene data show CDR1 as MGHDK and CDR2 as SYGVNS. After removal of 6 bases from V and 3 bases from J, the junction contained 8 bases not matched to a gene. The CDR3 is CASSLGASGKETQYF. The CDR3 DNA reads as TGTGCCAGCAGCCTTGGGGCTAGCGGGAAAGAGACCCAGTACTTC.

A few counts support this clone. V and J are TRBV10-3 and TRBJ2-7, with D maybe TRBD1 (5 bases). The V end lost 0 bases, the J end lost 2 bases, and 5 bases lay between the germline ends. Germline CDR1 is ENHRY and CDR2 is SYGVKD. The CDR3 has 13 residues. The CDR3 spells CAISESTAYEQYF. The CDR3 nucleotides read TGTGCCATCAGTGAGTCGACAGCCTACGAGCAGTACTTC.

This chain uses TRBV5-6 with TRBJ2-7; weak D call: TRBD2 (6 bases). This CDR3 spans 14 amino acids. CDR1 and CDR2 from the germline V gene are SGHDT and YYEEEE. V was pared by 1 base and J by 1 base, with 9 bases between. CDR3 in DNA: TGTGCCAGCAGCTTGATAGGAGGGTCCTACGAGCAGTACTTC. This encodes CASSLIGGSYEQYF.

This sequence joins TRBV23-1 and TRBJ1-2; D may be TRBD1 (5 bases). TRBV23-1 is classed as an ORF, of uncertain function. V lost 0 bases, J lost 3 bases, and 20 bases lay in between. The CDR3 runs 18 residues. The CDR3 DNA sequence: TGCGCCAGCAGTCAATCGAAGGGACTGCAGAGGTTCGACTATGGCTACACCTTC. Residues: CASSQSKGLQRFDYGYTF.

The V gene is TRBV4-1, the J gene TRBJ1-5; TRBD1 aligns across 8 bases. Trimming took 0 bases from V and 2 from J; bases not matched to a gene: 6. Germline V gene lookup returns CDR1 MGHRA and CDR2 YSYEKL. The CDR3 consists of 17 residues. The CDR3 nucleotides are TGCGCCAGCAGCCAAGAGGGGGGGACAGGCGGCAATCAGCCCCAGCATTTT. It codes for CASSQEGGTGGNQPQHF.

The V gene is TRBV9, the J gene TRBJ1-2; TRBD1 matches 10 bases. J gave up 5 bases and V 3 bases, and 7 bases lay outside the gene matches. This CDR3 comprises 15 residues. Germline CDR1 and CDR2: SGDLS and YYNGEE. Here the CDR3 reads CASSEGRDRGYGYTF. The CDR3 DNA is TGTGCCAGCAGCGAGGGGCGGGACAGGGGATATGGCTACACCTTC.

J is TRBJ2-7 and V is TRBV5-1, with D uncertain. Trimming pared 3 bases from V and 4 bases from J, leaving 14 bases between. CDR1 is SGHRS and CDR2 is YFSETQ in the germline V gene. The CDR3 has 14 amino acids. The CDR3 loop is CASSSTGPRYEQYF. Here the CDR3 DNA reads TGCGCCAGCAGCTCCACGGGCCCGAGGTACGAGCAGTACTTC.